One and the same sample provided the 14 T cell receptor beta chains below, sequenced in a study of blood T cell repertoires in COVID-19. Repertoires were generated with immunoSEQ multiplex PCR, while TCRdb's copy carries only in-frame clones and drops some. Among fewer than 250,000 clones, roughly 80% were seen once, and the ten largest hold around 3.3%. Sequenced sample: PBMCs or T cells enriched from blood (not recorded which). The receptors derive from a woman aged 40 to 50 who had been exposed to COVID-19.

The chain carries TRBV3-1 (or the pseudogene TRBV3-2) and TRBJ1-1; 10 bases match TRBD1. After removal of 4 bases from V and 4 bases from J, the junction contained 3 bases not matched to a gene. From germline, CDR1 is LGHDT and CDR2 YNNKEL (reference sequence). The CDR3 is made up of 14 amino acids. The CDR3 is CASSRGQGGTEAFF. The CDR3 coding sequence is TGTGCCAGCAGCCGCGGACAGGGGGGCACTGAAGCTTTCTTT.

Points on this clone: At the DNA level, this CDR3 is encoded by other sequences in the same sample as well. The chain couples TRBV7-2 to TRBJ1-3; D possibly corresponds to TRBD1 (5 bases). V was pared by 3 bases and J by 4 bases, with 13 bases between. Germline values: CDR1 SGHTA, CDR2 FQGNSA. The CDR3 is 15 residues long. In DNA, the CDR3 is TGTGCCAGCAGCTTTGACGGCGGGGCGGGAAACACCATATATTTT. Its translation: CASSFDGGAGNTIYF.

This chain uses TRBV4-2 with TRBJ1-5; no clear D. V lost 1 base and J lost 6, with 10 bases in between. CDR1 and CDR2 (germline): LGHNA, YNFKEQ. CDR3 size: 14 residues. The CDR3 nucleotides read TGTGCCAGCAGCCAAGGGAGGGTGGGTCAGCCCCAGCATTTT. Residues: CASSQGRVGQPQHF.

The chain recombines TRBV11-2 with TRBJ1-1; possibly TRBD1 for D (6 bases). Trimming pared 6 bases from V and 0 bases from J, leaving 11 bases between. This CDR3 contains 14 residues. The germline V gene encodes CDR1 SGHAT and CDR2 FQNNGV. The CDR3 sequence: CASRVGALNTEAFF. In nucleotides, the CDR3 is TGTGCCAGCAGGGTGGGGGCCCTGAACACTGAAGCTTTCTTT.

The V call is TRBV29-1, the J call TRBJ1-1, with 8 bases that match TRBD1. The CDR3 has 15 amino acids. V was clipped by 4 bases and J by 4 bases; unmatched bases: 11. CDR1 is SQVTM, CDR2 ANQGSEA, per germline. The CDR3 loop is CSVGDRTGQVTEAFF. The CDR3 coding sequence is TGCAGCGTTGGAGATCGGACAGGGCAGGTCACTGAAGCTTTCTTT.

This chain links TRBV28 with TRBJ2-1, with 9 bases identical to TRBD1. CDR1 is MDHEN and CDR2 is SYDVKM in the germline V gene. The CDR3 spans 17 residues. The ends lost 5 bases at V and 7 bases at J; junction bases unmatched: 15. The CDR3 DNA follows: TGTGCCAGCAGTAAACCGGGACAGGGTATCATGGGGAATGAGCAGTTCTTC. Its translation is CASSKPGQGIMGNEQFF.

J is TRBJ2-3 and V is TRBV2; D perhaps matches TRBD1 (5 bases). With 6 bases removed from V and 10 bases from J, the gap between germline ends came to 17 bases. Germline CDR1 reads SNHLY; CDR2 reads FYNNEI. There are 13 residues in the CDR3. The CDR3: CASRGLVWGSQYF. The CDR3 nucleotides read TGTGCCAGCAGGGGGCTAGTCTGGGGCTCGCAGTATTTT.

The chain employs TRBV7-3 and TRBJ2-5, with TRBD2 matching 13 bases. Looked up from germline, CDR1 is SGHTA and CDR2 is FQGTGA. After removal of 5 bases from V and 5 bases from J, the junction contained 17 bases not matched to a gene. There are 19 residues in the CDR3. CDR3: CASSPGLAGARGPGETQYF. CDR3 nucleotide sequence: TGTGCCAGCAGCCCCGGACTAGCGGGGGCGCGTGGACCTGGGGAGACCCAGTACTTC. The variable domain in full, with the rest retrieved from reference TRBV7-3 and TRBJ2-5, is GAGVSQTPSNKVTEKGKYVELRCDPISGHTALYWYRQSLGQGPEFLIYFQGTGAADDSGLPNDRFFAVRPEGSVSTLKIQRTERGDSAVYLCASSPGLAGARGPGETQYFGPGTRLLVL.

The chain uses TRBV3-1 (or the pseudogene TRBV3-2) and TRBJ1-1; D uncertain. Germline assignment: CDR1 LGHDT and CDR2 YNNKEL (reference sequence). Trimming took off 5 bases at V and 1 base at J, with 11 bases between the two ends. The CDR3 has 14 amino acids. This chain's CDR3 is CASSARGRNTEAFF. CDR3 DNA: TGTGCCAGCAGCGCTCGAGGGAGGAACACTGAAGCTTTCTTT.

The chain combines TRBV14 with TRBJ2-2; 7 bases map to TRBD1. CDR1 SGHDN and CDR2 FVKESK come from the germline V gene. The CDR3 has 16 amino acids. The J segment lost 6 bases and the V segment lost 4 bases, leaving 11 bases of the junction unmatched. The CDR3 DNA is TGTGCCAGCAGCCCGGGACAGACTATGAGGGCCGGGGAGCTGTTTTTT. As protein: CASSPGQTMRAGELFF.

The chain employs TRBV28 and TRBJ1-2, with D uncertain. From germline, CDR1 is MDHEN and CDR2 SYDVKM. The CDR3 sequence is 16 residues long. Trimming pared 3 bases from V and 0 bases from J, leaving 14 bases between. CDR3 coding DNA: TGTGCCAGCAGTTTCTCAGGTGTTGAGACTAACTATGGCTACACCTTC. Amino acid sequence: CASSFSGVETNYGYTF.

The chain has TRBV11-2 and TRBJ2-7, with TRBD2 identical over 8 bases. The germline V gene encodes CDR1 SGHAT and CDR2 FQNNGV. The J segment lost 2 bases and the V segment lost 0 bases, leaving 6 bases of the junction unmatched. The CDR3 contains 16 residues. Written as DNA, the CDR3 is TGTGCCAGCAGCTTAGATGGAGCTAGCGGGCCCTACGAGCAGTACTTC. Translation gives CASSLDGASGPYEQYF. The variable domain in full, with the rest retrieved from reference TRBV11-2 and TRBJ2-7, is EAGVAQSPRYKIIEKRQSVAFWCNPISGHATLYWYQQILGQGPKLLIQFQNNGVVDDSQLPKDRFSAERLKGVDSTLKIQPAKLEDSAVYLCASSLDGASGPYEQYFGPGTRLTVT.

The rearrangement links TRBV13 to TRBJ1-6; D gene unclear. Germline CDR1 PRHDT, CDR2 FYEKMQ (reference sequence). Trimming left V 5 bases short and J 6 bases short, with 14 bases between. The CDR3 totals 15 residues. The CDR3 nucleotides read TGTGCCAGCAGCACCCTCCGTACTGGTAATTCACCCCTCCACTTT. Its protein is CASSTLRTGNSPLHF.

The rearrangement uses TRBV18 and TRBJ1-1, with TRBD1 matching 9 bases. Germline loops: CDR1 KGHSH, CDR2 LQKENI. The CDR3 sequence is 16 residues long. Trimming cost V 4 bases and J 4 bases; bases outside gene matches: 10. The CDR3 bases are TGTGCCAGCTCACTACAGGGGGCGGACAGGGGCACTGAAGCTTTCTTT. This sequence encodes CASSLQGADRGTEAFF.